A selection of T cell receptor beta chains follows, all from one sample in a study of neoadjuvant nivolumab and ipilimumab in lung cancer. The table came from immunoSEQ multiplex PCR; TCRdb's copy has only in-frame clones and leaves some out. In the table there are approximately 9,600 clones, approximately 80% of which are singletons. The sample was tumor tissue, taken after neoadjuvant nivolumab, alone or with ipilimumab, at or shortly before surgery. The receptors come from an adult with non-small cell lung cancer. The conserved cysteine and the conserved F or W are not part of the CDR3 here. D genes are given only for firm matches. Clone size is shown for a subset of rows, as once, few, many or a class of expanded clone.

clone_size j_call v_call d_call cdr3_aa
once TRBJ2-4 TRBV14 - ASSSTGRRTKNIQY
- TRBJ2-7 TRBV5-4 TRBD2 ASSLYSGSVEQY
- TRBJ1-5 TRBV5-5 - ASSLEGRGSNQPQH
- TRBJ1-4 TRBV2 - ASSEATSIRGEKLF
- TRBJ2-7 TRBV5-3 TRBD2 ARSLGLAESYEQY
- TRBJ1-2 TRBV6-1 - ASSEARSGYGYT
- TRBJ2-2 TRBV15 - ATSRDEGTGELF
once TRBJ2-3 TRBV5-1 TRBD2 ASRRLAGDPDTQY
few TRBJ2-3 TRBV19 TRBD2 ASSGGSGQSKTDTQY
- TRBJ2-3 TRBV13 - ASSLDLIGTTTDTQY
- TRBJ2-7 TRBV27 TRBD1 ASGQGPYEQY
- TRBJ2-5 TRBV7-2 - ASGRSIQETQY
- TRBJ1-5 TRBV28 - ASTTVEGVNQPQH
- TRBJ2-5 TRBV5-6 - ASSLVSGAQETQY
- TRBJ1-1 TRBV18 TRBD1 ASSPRDRDAF
once TRBJ1-5 TRBV19 TRBD1 ASSMSRDRNQPQH
- TRBJ2-1 TRBV9 - ASSVVFEGLSNEQF
- TRBJ1-2 TRBV6-5 - ASSYWTEPNYGYT
- TRBJ2-7 TRBV6-8 TRBD2 ASSQRTSGRAQRESYEQY
- TRBJ2-1 TRBV5-1 - ASSLAGFHEQF
- TRBJ2-5 TRBV5-4 - ASSLAGSGETQY
- TRBJ2-2 TRBV7-9 - ASSLTDRSRFDTGELF